The clone carrying this T cell receptor beta chain has only one observation. This sequence may be a read error, since a much larger clone differs from it by one base. Amplification yielded TCR beta CDR3 regions, with RNA transcripts as the source. The study used the HTBI primer set for a first-round RT-PCR of the TCR CDR3. One entry per CDR3 protein results from TCRdb running MiXCR on the multiplex PCR reads. The data hold some 320,000 distinct CDR3 sequences, with roughly 13% observed a single time. This sample is drawn from a study of T cells in Graves' hyperthyroidism and ophthalmopathy. The sample comprised blood. The clonotype originates from a woman in her thirties or forties with Graves' ophthalmopathy.

CDR3 sequence (DNA): TGTGCTAGTGGTTTGATTACAGGGACCTACACTGAAGCTTTCTTT. Its protein is CASGLITGTYTEAFF. This chain joins TRBV12-5 and TRBJ1-1; D perhaps matches TRBD1 (6 bases). V shed 2 bases and J shed 3 bases, with 13 bases lying between them. This CDR3 is built from 15 residues. From germline, CDR1 is LGHNT and CDR2 FRNRAP.